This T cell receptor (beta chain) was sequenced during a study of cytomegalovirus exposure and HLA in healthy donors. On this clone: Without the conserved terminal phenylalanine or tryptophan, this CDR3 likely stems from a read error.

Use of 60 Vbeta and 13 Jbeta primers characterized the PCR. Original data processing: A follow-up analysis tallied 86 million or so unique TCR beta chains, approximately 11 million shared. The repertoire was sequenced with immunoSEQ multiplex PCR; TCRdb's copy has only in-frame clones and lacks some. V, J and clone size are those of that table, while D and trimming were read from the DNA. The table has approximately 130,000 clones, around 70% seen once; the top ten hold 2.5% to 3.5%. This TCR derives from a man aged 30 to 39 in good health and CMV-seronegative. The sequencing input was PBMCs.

CDR3 region: CASSQGHGYTGELFV. The CDR3 nucleotides are TGTGCTAGCAGCCAGGGACACGGATACACCGGGGAGCTGTTTGTT. The chain has TRBV7-7 and TRBJ2-2, with a possible D match to TRBD1 (6 bases). Germline CDR1 and CDR2: SSHAT and FNYEAQ (reference sequence). The CDR3 runs 15 residues.